This T cell receptor beta chain was identified in a study of cytomegalovirus exposure and HLA in healthy donors. Unmatched junction bases numbered 11, after V lost 4 bases and J lost 2 bases. Germline V gene lookup returns CDR1 SGDLS and CDR2 YYNGEE. The CDR3 contains 16 residues. PCR amplification relied on 60 Vbeta primers (plus 13 Jbeta primers). The method was immunoSEQ multiplex PCR; TCRdb's version includes in-frame clones alone and lacks a portion of them. The sample lists roughly 130,000 clones; 75% to 85% were seen once. Sample: PBMCs. This TCR came from a young man in good health and CMV-seronegative. This rearrangement joins TRBV9 to TRBJ2-5; 7 bases fit TRBD2. For the CDR3, the DNA is TGTGCCAGCAGCCACAATCTAGCGGAATCACAAGAGACCCAGTACTTC. Translating gives CASSHNLAESQETQYF.